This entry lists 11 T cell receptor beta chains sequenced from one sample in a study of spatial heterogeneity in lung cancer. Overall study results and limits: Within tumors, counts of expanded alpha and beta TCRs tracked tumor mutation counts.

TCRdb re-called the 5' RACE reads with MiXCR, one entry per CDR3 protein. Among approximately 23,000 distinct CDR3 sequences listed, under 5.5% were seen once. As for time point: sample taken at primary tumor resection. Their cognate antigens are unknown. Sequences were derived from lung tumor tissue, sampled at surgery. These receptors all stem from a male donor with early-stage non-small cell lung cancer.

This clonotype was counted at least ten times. The CDR3 loop reads CAISRGLAGNNEQFF. In DNA form, the CDR3 reads TGTGCCATCAGCCGGGGACTAGCGGGAAACAATGAGCAGTTCTTC. The J gene is TRBJ2-1, the V gene TRBV10-3; 13 positions agree with TRBD2. From germline, CDR1 is ENHRY and CDR2 SYGVKD. The length of the CDR3 is 15 residues. The V and J ends lost 6 bases and 5 bases, in that order; junction bases with no gene match: 4.

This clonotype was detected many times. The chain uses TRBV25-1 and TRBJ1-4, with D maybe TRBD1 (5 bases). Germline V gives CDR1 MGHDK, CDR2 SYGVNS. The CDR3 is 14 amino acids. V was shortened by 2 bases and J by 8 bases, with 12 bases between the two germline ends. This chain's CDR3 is CASSEGAAGEKLFF. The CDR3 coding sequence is TGTGCCAGCAGTGAAGGGGCCGCGGGAGAAAAACTGTTTTTT.

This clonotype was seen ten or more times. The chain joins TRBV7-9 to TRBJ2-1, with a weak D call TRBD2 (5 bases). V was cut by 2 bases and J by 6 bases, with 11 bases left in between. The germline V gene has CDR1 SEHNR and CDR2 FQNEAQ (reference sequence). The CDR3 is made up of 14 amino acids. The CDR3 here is CASSLSGTGNEQFF. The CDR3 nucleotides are TGTGCCAGCAGCTTATCGGGAACCGGCAATGAGCAGTTCTTC.

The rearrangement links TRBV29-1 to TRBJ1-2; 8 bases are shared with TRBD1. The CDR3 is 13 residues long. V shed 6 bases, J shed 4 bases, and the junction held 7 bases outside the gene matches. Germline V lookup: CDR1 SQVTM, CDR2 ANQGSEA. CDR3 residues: CSVLRGLGYGYTF. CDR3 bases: TGCAGCGTCCTCAGGGGGCTTGGCTATGGCTACACCTTC.

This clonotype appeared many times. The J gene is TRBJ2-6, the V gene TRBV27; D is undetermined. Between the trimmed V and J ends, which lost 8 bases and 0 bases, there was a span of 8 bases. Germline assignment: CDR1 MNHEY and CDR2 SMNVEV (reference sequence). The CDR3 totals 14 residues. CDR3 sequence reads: CASATNSGANVLTF. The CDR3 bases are TGTGCCAGCGCGACGAACTCTGGGGCCAACGTCCTGACTTTC.

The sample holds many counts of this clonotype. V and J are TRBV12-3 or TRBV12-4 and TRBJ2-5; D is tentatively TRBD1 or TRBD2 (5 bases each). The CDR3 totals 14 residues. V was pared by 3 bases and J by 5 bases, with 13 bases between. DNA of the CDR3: TGTGCCAGCAGTTTTGGGGGTTCGAAGGAGACCCAGTACTTC. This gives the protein CASSFGGSKETQYF.

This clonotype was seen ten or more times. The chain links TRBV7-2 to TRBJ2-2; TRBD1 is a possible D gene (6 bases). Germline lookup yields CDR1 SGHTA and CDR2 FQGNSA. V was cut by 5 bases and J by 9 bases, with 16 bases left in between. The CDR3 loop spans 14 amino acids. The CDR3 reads CASSASQGGRELFF. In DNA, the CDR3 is TGTGCCAGCAGCGCCTCACAGGGCGGAAGGGAGCTGTTTTTT.

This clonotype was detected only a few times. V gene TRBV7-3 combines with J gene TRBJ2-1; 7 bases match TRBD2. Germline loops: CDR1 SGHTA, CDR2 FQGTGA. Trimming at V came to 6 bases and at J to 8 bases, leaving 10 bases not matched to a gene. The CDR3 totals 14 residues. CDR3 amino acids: CASSPAGNSYEQFF. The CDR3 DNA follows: TGTGCCAGCAGTCCAGCGGGAAATTCGTATGAGCAGTTCTTC.

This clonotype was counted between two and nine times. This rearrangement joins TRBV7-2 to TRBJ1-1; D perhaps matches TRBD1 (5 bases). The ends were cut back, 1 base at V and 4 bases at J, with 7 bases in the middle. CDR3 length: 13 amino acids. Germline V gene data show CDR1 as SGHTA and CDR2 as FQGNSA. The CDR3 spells CASSLERGTEAFF. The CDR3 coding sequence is TGTGCCAGCAGCTTAGAGAGGGGCACTGAAGCTTTCTTT. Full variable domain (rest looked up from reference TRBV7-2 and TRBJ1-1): GAGVSQSPSNKVTEKGKDVELRCDPISGHTALYWYRQSLGQGLEFLIYFQGNSAPDKSGLPSDRFSAERTGGSVSTLTIQRTQQEDSAVYLCASSLERGTEAFFGQGTRLTVV.

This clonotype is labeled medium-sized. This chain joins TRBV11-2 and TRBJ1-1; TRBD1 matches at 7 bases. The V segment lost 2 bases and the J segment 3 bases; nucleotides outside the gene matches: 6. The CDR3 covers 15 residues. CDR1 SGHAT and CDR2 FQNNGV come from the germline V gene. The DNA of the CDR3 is TGTGCCAGCAGCTTATTTACAGGGGATGACACTGAAGCTTTCTTT. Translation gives CASSLFTGDDTEAFF.

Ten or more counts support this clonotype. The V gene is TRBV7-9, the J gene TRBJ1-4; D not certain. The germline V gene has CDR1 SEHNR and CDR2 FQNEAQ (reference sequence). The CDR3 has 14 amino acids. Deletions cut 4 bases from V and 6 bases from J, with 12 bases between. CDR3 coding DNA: TGTGCCAGCAGCTCCATAATCGAGTATGAAAAACTGTTTTTT. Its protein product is CASSSIIEYEKLFF. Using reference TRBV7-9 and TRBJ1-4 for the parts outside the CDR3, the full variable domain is DTGVSQNPRHKITKRGQNVTFRCDPISEHNRLYWYRQTLGQGPEFLTYFQNEAQLEKSRLLSDRFSAERPKGSFSTLEIQRTEQGDSAMYLCASSSIIEYEKLFFGSGTQLSVL.